This note documents a single T cell receptor (beta chain) sequence. The antigen is unknown. This entry is derived from a study of T cells and Merkel cell carcinoma outcomes. Findings of the study overall: Repertoire plus T-cell density reportedly predicted Merkel cell carcinoma outcomes.

Some clones are missing from TCRdb's copy, which holds only in-frame ones; the method was immunoSEQ multiplex PCR. This table holds 15,000 or so clones, 75% to 90% found once. The CDR3 runs to 15 residues. CDR1 and CDR2 from the germline V gene are WSHSY and SAAADI. The ends lost 8 bases at V and 5 bases at J; junction bases unmatched: 13. Sequences were obtained from tumor tissue from Merkel cell carcinoma. The TCR originated in a human donor with Merkel cell carcinoma. The genes are TRBV10-2 and TRBJ1-1; 8 bases fit TRBD1. CDR3 loop: CASQKTGVGGTEAFF. The CDR3 bases are TGCGCCAGCCAGAAGACAGGGGTTGGAGGGACTGAAGCTTTCTTT.